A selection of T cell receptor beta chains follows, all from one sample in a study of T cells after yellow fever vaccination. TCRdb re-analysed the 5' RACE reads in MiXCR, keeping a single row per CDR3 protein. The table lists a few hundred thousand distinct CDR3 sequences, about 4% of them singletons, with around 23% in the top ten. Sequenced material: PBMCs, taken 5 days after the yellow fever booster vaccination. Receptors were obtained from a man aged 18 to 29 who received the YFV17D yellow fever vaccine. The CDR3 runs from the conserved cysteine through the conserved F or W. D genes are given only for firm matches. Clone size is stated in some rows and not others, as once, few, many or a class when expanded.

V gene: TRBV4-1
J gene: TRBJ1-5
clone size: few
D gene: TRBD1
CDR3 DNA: TGCGCCAGCAGCCAAGGGGAGGGGGCTGGACAGCCCCAGCATTTT
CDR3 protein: CASSQGEGAGQPQHF

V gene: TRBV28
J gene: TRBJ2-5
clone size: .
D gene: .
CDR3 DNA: TGTGCCAGCAGTTTAGGTCAGGGGTTTGGTGAGACCCAGTACTTC
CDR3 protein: CASSLGQGFGETQYF

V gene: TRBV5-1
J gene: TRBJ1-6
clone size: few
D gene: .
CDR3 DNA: TGCGCCAGCAGCTTAGGAGGGTCGAGCTCACCCCTCCACTTT
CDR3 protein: CASSLGGSSSPLHF

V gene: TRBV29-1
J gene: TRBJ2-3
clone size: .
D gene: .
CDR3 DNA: TGCAGCGTTGATTTGGGGTCAGCCACAGATACGCAGTATTTT
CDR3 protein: CSVDLGSATDTQYF

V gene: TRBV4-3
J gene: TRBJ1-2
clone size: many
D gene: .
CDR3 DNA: TGCGCCAGCAGCGGCCGGGGTCTGGTGGGGGGCTACACCTTC
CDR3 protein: CASSGRGLVGGYTF

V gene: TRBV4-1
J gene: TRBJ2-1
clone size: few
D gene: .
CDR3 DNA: TGCGCCAGCAGCCAAGTAGTGACCCAGGCGTCCAATGAGCAGTTCTTC
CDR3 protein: CASSQVVTQASNEQFF

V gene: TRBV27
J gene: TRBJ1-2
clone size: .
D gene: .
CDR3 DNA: TGTGCCAGCAGTTTAAACCAGGCGGCCAACTATGGCTACACCTTC
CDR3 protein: CASSLNQAANYGYTF

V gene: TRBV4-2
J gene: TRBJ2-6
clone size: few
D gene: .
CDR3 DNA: TGTGCCAGCAGCCAAGAGCGGCGGGGCTCTGGGGCCAACGTCCTGACTTTC
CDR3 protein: CASSQERRGSGANVLTF

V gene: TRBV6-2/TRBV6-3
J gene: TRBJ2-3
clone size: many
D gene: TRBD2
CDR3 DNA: TGTGCCAGCAGTTACGAGCGGGGGGGGGCGGAGACGCAGTATTTT
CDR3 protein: CASSYERGGAETQYF

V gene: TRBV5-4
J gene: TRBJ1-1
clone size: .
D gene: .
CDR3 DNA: TGTGCCAGCAGCTTGGGTCGGGCCGAGAACACTGAAGCTTTCTTT
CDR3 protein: CASSLGRAENTEAFF

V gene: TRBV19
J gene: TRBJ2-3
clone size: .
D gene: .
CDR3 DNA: TGTGCCAGTAGTCTCCCGGGCTCGCAGGATACGCAGTATTTT
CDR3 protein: CASSLPGSQDTQYF

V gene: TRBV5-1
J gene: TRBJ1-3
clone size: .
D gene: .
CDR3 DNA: TGCGCCAGCAGCTTGGATGGCTTCTCTGGAAACACCATATATTTT
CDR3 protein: CASSLDGFSGNTIYF

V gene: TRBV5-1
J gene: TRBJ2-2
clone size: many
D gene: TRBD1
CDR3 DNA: TGCGCCAGCAGCTTCCAGACAGGGGGCAACACCGGGGAGCTGTTTTTT
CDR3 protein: CASSFQTGGNTGELFF

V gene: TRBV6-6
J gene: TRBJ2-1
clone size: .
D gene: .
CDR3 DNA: TGTGCCAGCAGTTATCGGCAGGGGATCAACAATGAGCAGTTCTTC
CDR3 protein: CASSYRQGINNEQFF

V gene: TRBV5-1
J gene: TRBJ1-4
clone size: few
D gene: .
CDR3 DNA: TGCGCCAGCAGCTTGGCTAAGCCCCGAAATGATGAAAAACTGTTTTTT
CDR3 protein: CASSLAKPRNDEKLFF

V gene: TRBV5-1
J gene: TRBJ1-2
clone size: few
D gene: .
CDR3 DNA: TGCGCCAGCAGCTTGTGGGACAACTATGGCTACACCTTC
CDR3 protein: CASSLWDNYGYTF

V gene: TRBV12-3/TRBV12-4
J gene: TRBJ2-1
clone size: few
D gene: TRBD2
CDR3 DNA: TGTGCCAGCAGTTTGGCCCCTCCTAGCGGCGGCTCCTACAATGAGCAGTTCTTC
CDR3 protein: CASSLAPPSGGSYNEQFF

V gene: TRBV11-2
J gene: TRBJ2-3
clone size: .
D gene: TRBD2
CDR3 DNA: TGTGCCAGCAGCCCGGGGCCTCCTAGCGGGGGTTACCATACGCAGTATTTT
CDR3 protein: CASSPGPPSGGYHTQYF

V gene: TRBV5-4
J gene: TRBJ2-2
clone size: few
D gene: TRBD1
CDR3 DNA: TGTGCCAGCAGCTTGGGAATGAGGGGGCAGAGCGGGGAGCTGTTTTTT
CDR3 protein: CASSLGMRGQSGELFF

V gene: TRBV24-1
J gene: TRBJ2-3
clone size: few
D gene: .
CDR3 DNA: TGTGCCACCCACCCCGGGGACGGACACACAGATACGCAGTATTTT
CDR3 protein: CATHPGDGHTDTQYF

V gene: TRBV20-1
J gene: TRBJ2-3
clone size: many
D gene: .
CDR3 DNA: TGCAGTGCTAGAGAAAACCGGGGAAGCCCAGATACGCAGTATTTT
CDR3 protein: CSARENRGSPDTQYF

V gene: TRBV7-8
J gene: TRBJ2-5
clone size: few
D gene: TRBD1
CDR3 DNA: TGTGCCAGCAGCTATAATACAGGGGGGCTGGAGACCCAGTACTTC
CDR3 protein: CASSYNTGGLETQYF

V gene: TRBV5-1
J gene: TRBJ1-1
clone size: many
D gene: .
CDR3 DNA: TGCGCCAGCAGCTTGGCCTCTGAAGGGAGGGCTGAAGCTTTCTTT
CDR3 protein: CASSLASEGRAEAFF

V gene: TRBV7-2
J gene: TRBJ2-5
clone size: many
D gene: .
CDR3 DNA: TGTGCCAGCAGCTTAGGAGCAAACCAAGAGACCCAGTACTTC
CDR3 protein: CASSLGANQETQYF

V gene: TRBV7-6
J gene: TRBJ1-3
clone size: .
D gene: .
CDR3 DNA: TGTGCCAGCAGCTTAAGGGCCGTCTCTGGAAACACCATATATTTT
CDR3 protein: CASSLRAVSGNTIYF

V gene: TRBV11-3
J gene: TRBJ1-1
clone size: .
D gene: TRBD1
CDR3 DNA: TGTGCCAGCTCTCAGACAGGGGCCCCGAACACTGAAGCTTTCTTT
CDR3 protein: CASSQTGAPNTEAFF

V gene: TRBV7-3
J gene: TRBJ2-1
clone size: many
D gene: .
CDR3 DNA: TGTGCCAGCAGCCCCTCGCTTAGCCCGTCCTACAATGAGCAGTTCTTC
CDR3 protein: CASSPSLSPSYNEQFF

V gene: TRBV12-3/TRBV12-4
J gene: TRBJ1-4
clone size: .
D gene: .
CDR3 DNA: TGTGCCAGCAGTCCGATGGGCAGGCTGAATGAAAAACTGTTTTTT
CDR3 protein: CASSPMGRLNEKLFF

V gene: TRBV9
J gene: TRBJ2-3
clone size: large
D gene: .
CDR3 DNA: TGTGCCAGCTCCTCCTCGGGTAGCGCGACAGATACGCAGTATTTT
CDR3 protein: CASSSSGSATDTQYF

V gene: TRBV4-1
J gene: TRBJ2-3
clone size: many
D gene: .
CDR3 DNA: TGCGCCAGCAGCGCAGTAACACAGGGTCAACCGCTATCTACGCAGTATTTT
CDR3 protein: CASSAVTQGQPLSTQYF

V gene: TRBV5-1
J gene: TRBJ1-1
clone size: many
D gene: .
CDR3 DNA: TGCGCCAGCAGCTTGTGGGGAACGGACACTGAAGCTTTCTTT
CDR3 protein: CASSLWGTDTEAFF

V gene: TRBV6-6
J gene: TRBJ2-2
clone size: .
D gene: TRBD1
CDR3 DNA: TGTGCCAGCAGTAAGGACAGGGGCGTGCACGGGGAGCTGTTTTTT
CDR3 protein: CASSKDRGVHGELFF

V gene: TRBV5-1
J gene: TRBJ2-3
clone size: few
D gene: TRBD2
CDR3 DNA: TGCGCCAGCAGCTCGCGACTAGCGGGGGGTAGCACAGATACGCAGTATTTT
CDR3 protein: CASSSRLAGGSTDTQYF

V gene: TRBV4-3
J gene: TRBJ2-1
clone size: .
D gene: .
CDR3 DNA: TGCGCCAGCAGCCAAGACGCTCTGGGAGCGGACACGTACAATGAGCAGTTCTTC
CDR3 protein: CASSQDALGADTYNEQFF

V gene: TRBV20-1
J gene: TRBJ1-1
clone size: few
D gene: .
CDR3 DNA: TGCAGCGCCCGGCGAGGGGGGACGGACACTGAAGCTTTCTTT
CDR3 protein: CSARRGGTDTEAFF

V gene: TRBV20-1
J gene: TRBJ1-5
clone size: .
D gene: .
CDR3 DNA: TGCAGTGCTAGAGATAGACAGCGCGACCATGGCAATCAGCCCCAGCATTTT
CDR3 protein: CSARDRQRDHGNQPQHF

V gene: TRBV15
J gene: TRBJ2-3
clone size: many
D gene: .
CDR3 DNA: TGTGCCACCAGCAGTTATGGAGGGTGGGCTACGCAGTATTTT
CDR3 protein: CATSSYGGWATQYF

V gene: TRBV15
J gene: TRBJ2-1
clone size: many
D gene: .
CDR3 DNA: TGTGCCACCAACCACGAGCAAATCAGAGGGTTCAGTGAGCAGTTCTTC
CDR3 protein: CATNHEQIRGFSEQFF

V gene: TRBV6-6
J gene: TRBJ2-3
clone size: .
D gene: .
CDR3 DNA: TGTGCCAGCAGTTACGGGCAGACGAGCCCAGATACGCAGTATTTT
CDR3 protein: CASSYGQTSPDTQYF

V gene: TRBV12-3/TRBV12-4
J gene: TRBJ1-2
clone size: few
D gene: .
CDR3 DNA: TGTGCCAGCAGTCCAGCAGGGCGCAGGCCTGGCTACACCTTC
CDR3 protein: CASSPAGRRPGYTF

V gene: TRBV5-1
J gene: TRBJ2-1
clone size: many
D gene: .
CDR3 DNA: TGCGCCAGCAGCTGGGGGGCGGGGGCCTACAATGAGCAGTTCTTC
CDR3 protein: CASSWGAGAYNEQFF

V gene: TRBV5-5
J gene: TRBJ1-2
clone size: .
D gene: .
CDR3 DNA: TGTGCCAGCAGTCGGAACAGCCCTAACTATGGCTACACCTTC
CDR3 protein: CASSRNSPNYGYTF

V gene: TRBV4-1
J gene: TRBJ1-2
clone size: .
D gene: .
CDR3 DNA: TGCGCCAGCAGCCAAGAAAGTTATTTAAGCCATGGCTACACCTTC
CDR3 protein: CASSQESYLSHGYTF

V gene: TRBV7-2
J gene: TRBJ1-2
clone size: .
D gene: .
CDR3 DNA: TGTGCCAGCAGCTTAGAGTCCGGGGTAGCCTATGGCTACACCTTC
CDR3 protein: CASSLESGVAYGYTF

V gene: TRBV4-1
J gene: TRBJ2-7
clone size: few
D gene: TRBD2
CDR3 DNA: TGCGCCAGCAGCCGTGGGACTAGCGAACCCCTCGAGCAGTACTTC
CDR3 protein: CASSRGTSEPLEQYF

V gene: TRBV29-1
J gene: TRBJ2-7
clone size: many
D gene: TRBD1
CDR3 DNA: TGCAGCGGCTGGACAGGTACGCGCTACGAGCAGTACTTC
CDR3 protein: CSGWTGTRYEQYF

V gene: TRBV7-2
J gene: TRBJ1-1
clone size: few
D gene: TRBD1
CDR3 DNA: TGTGCCAGCAGCTTCCGTGACAGGGGACCTGACACTGAAGCTTTCTTT
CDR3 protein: CASSFRDRGPDTEAFF

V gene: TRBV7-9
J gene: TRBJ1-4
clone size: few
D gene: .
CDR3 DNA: TGTGCCAGCAGCCGGAAAGGGATCGGCGAAAAACTGTTTTTT
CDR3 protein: CASSRKGIGEKLFF

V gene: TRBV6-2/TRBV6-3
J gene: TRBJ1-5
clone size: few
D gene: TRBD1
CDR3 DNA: TGTGCCAGCAGTTACTGGGGACAGGGGGATCAGCCCCAGCATTTT
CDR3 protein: CASSYWGQGDQPQHF

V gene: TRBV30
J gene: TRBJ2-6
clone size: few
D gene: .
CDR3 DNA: TGTGCTCTGGACAATTGGGCCAACGTCCTGACTTTC
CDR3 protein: CALDNWANVLTF

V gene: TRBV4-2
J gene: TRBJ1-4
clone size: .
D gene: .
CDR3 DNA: TGTGCCAGCAGCCACCCAGGGATGGAGAATGAAAAACTGTTTTTT
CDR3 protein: CASSHPGMENEKLFF

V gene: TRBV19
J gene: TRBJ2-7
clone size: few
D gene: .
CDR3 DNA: TGTGCCAGTAGTATGGGGCAGGGGCCCTACGAGCAGTACTTC
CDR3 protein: CASSMGQGPYEQYF

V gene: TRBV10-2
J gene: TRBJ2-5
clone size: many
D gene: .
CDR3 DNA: TGCGCCAGCATGAGGATGGGGGAAGGGGAGACCCAGTACTTC
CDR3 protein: CASMRMGEGETQYF

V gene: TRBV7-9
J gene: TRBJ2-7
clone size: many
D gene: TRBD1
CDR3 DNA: TGTGCCAGCAGATCGACAGGGGGCTACGAGCAGTACTTC
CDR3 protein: CASRSTGGYEQYF